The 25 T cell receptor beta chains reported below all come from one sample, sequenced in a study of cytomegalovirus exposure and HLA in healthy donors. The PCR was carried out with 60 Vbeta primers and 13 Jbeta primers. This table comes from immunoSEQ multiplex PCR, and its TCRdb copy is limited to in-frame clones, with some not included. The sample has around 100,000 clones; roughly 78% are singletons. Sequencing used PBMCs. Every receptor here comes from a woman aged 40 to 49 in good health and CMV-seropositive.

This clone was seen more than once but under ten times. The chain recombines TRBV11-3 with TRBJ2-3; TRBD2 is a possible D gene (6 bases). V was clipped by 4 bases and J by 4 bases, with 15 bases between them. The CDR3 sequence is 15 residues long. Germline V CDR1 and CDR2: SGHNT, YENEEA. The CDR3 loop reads CASSWGTEFSDTQYF. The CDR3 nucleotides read TGTGCCAGCAGCTGGGGGACTGAGTTTTCAGATACGCAGTATTTT. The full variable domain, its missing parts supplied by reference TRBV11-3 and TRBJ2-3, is EAGVVQSPRYKIIEKKQPVAFWCNPISGHNTLYWYLQNLGQGPELLIRYENEEAVDDSQLPKDRFSAERLKGVDSTLKIQPAELGDSAVYLCASSWGTEFSDTQYFGPGTRLTVL.

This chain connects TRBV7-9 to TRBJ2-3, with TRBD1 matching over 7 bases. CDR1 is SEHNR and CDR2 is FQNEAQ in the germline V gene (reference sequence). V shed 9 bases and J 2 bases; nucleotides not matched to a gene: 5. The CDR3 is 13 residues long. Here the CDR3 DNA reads TGTGCCAGAGAGGGGGCGAACACAGATACGCAGTATTTT. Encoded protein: CAREGANTDTQYF.

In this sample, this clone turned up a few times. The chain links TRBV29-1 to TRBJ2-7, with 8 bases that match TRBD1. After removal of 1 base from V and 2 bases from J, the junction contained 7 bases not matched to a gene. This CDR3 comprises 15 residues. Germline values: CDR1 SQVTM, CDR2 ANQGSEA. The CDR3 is CSVEAGRGPPYEQYF. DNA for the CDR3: TGCAGCGTTGAAGCGGGCAGGGGGCCCCCCTACGAGCAGTACTTC.

This CDR3 is CASRGQGEQYF. The CDR3 bases are TGTGCCAGCAGGGGACAGGGGGAGCAGTACTTC. J is TRBJ2-7 and V is TRBV28, with 10 bases matching TRBD1. The germline V gene has CDR1 MDHEN and CDR2 SYDVKM. Trimming cost V 6 bases and J 7 bases; bases outside gene matches: 0. The length of the CDR3 is 11 residues.

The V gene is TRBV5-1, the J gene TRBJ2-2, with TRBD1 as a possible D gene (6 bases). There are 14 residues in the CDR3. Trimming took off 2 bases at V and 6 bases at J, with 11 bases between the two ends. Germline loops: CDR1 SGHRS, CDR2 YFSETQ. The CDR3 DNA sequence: TGCGCCAGCAGCTTATATCAGGGGTCCGGGGAGCTGTTTTTT. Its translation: CASSLYQGSGELFF.

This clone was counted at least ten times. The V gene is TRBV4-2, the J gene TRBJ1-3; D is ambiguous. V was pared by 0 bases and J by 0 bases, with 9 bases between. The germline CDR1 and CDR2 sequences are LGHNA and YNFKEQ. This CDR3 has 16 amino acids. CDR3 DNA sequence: TGTGCCAGCAGCCAAGAAGGCGGCTTCTCTGGAAACACCATATATTTT. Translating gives CASSQEGGFSGNTIYF.

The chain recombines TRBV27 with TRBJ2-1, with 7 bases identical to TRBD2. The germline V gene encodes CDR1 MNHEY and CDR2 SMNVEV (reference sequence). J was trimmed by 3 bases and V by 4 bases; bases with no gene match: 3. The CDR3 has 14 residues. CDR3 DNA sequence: TGTGCCAGCAGTTCGGGACTAAACTACAATGAGCAGTTCTTC. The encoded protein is CASSSGLNYNEQFF.

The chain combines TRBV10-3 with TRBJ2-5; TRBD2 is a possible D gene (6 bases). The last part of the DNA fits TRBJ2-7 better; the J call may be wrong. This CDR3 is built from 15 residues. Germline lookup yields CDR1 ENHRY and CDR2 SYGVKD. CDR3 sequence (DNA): TGTGCCATCAGCGGGGGACTGTCAAGCTCCTACGAGCAGTACTTC. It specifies CAISGGLSSSYEQYF.

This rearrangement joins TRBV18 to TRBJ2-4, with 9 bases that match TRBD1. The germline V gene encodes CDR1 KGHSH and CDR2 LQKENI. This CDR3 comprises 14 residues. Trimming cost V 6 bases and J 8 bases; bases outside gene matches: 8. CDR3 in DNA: TGTGCCAGCTCCCGAGGGACAGGGACGGACATTCAGTACTTC. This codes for CASSRGTGTDIQYF.

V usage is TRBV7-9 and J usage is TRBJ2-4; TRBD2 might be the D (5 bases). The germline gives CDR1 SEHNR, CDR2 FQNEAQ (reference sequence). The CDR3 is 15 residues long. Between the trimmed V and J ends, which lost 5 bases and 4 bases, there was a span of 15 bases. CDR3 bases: TGTGCCAGCAGCCCCCCAGAGGGCCCAAAAAACATTCAGTACTTC. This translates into CASSPPEGPKNIQYF.

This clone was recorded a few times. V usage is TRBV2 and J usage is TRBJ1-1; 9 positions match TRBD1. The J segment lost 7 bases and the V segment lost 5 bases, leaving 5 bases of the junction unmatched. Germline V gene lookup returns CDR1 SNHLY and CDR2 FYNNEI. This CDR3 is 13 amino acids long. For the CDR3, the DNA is TGTGCCAGCAGTTCAACGGGACAGGGTGAAGCTTTCTTT. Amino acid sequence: CASSSTGQGEAFF. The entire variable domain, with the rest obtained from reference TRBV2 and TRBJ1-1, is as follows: EPEVTQTPSHQVTQMGQEVILRCVPISNHLYFYWYRQILGQKVEFLVSFYNNEISEKSEIFDDQFSVERPDGSNFTLKIRSTKLEDSAMYFCASSSTGQGEAFFGQGTRLTVV.

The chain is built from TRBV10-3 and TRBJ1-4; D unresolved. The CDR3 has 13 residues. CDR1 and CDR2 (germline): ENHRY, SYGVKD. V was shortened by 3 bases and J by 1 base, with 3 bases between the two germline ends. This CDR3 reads CAISDQTNEKLFF. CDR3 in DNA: TGTGCCATCAGTGATCAAACTAATGAAAAACTGTTTTTT.

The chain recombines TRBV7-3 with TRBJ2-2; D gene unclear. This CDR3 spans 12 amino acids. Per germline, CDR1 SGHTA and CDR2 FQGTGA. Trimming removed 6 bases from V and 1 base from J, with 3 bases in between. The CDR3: CASSRNTGELFF. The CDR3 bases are TGTGCCAGCAGTCGGAACACCGGGGAGCTGTTTTTT.

CDR3: CASSLDRNTEAFF. The CDR3 DNA reads TGTGCCAGCAGCTTGGACAGGAACACTGAAGCTTTCTTT. This chain uses TRBV11-1 with TRBJ1-1; D is perhaps TRBD1 (6 bases). The CDR3 is 13 residues long. The V gene lost 3 bases and the J gene lost 1 base, with 6 bases spanning the gap. Germline CDR1 reads SGHAT; CDR2 reads FQDESV (reference sequence).

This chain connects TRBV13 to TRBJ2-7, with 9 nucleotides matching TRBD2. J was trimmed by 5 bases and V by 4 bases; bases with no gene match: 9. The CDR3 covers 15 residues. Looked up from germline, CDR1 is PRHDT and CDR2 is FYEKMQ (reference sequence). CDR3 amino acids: CASSYSGSSWNEQYF. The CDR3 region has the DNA TGTGCCAGCAGCTATAGCGGGAGCTCATGGAACGAGCAGTACTTC.

CDR3 sequence reads: CASSQDSGFKRTGSYEQYF. The CDR3 DNA sequence: TGTGCCAGCAGCCAAGATTCAGGATTCAAACGGACAGGTAGCTACGAGCAGTACTTC. J is TRBJ2-7 and V is TRBV4-2; 7 bases line up with TRBD1. Germline V gene sequence: CDR1 LGHNA, CDR2 YNFKEQ. V trimming: 0 bases; J trimming: 3 bases; junction bases outside the gene matches: 17. This CDR3 is 19 amino acids long.

In nucleotides, the CDR3 is TGTGCCAGCAGCTTATCGGCGGGAGGGCCCCCAGATACGCAGTATTTT. Protein: CASSLSAGGPPDTQYF. The chain uses TRBV7-8 and TRBJ2-3; 9 nucleotides align to TRBD2. The CDR3 has 16 amino acids. Germline V gene sequence: CDR1 SGHVS, CDR2 FQNEAQ. V trimming: 2 bases; J trimming: 4 bases; junction bases outside the gene matches: 7.

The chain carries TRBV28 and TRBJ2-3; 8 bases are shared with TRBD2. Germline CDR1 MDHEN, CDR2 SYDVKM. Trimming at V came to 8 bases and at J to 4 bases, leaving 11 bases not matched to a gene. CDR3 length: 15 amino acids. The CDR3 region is CASFPQTSAADTQYF. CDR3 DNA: TGTGCCAGCTTCCCTCAGACTAGCGCGGCAGATACGCAGTATTTT.

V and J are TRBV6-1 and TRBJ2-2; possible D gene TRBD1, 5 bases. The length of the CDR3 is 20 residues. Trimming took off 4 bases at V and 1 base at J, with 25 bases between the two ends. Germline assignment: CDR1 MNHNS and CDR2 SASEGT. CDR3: CASSAKGEPLSYENTGELFF. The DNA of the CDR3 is TGTGCCAGCAGTGCAAAAGGGGAACCGTTGAGCTACGAGAACACCGGGGAGCTGTTTTTT.

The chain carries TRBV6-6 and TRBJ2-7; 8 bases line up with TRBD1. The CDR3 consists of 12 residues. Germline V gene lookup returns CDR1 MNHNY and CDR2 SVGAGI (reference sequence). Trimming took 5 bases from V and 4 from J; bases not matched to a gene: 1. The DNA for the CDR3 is TGTGCCAGCAGTGACAGGGGATACGAGCAGTACTTC. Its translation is CASSDRGYEQYF.

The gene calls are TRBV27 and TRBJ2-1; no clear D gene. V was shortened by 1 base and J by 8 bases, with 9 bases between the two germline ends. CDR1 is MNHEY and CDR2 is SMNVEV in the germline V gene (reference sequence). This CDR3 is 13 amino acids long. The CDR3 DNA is TGTGCCAGCAGTTTATACGGTTTCGATGAGCAGTTCTTC. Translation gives CASSLYGFDEQFF.

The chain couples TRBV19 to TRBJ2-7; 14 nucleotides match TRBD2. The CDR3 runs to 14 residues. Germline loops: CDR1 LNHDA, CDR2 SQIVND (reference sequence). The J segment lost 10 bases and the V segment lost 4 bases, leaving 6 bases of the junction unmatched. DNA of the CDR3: TGTGCCAGTAGTACCATGGGACTAGCGGGAGAACAGTACTTC. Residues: CASSTMGLAGEQYF. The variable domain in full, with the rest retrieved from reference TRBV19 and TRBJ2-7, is DGGITQSPKYLFRKEGQNVTLSCEQNLNHDAMYWYRQDPGQGLRLIYYSQIVNDFQKGDIAEGYSVSREKKESFPLTVTSAQKNPTAFYLCASSTMGLAGEQYFGPGTRLTVT.

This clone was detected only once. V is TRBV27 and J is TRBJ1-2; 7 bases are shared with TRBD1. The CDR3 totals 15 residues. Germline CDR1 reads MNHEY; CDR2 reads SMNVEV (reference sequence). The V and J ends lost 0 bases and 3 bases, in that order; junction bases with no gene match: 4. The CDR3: CASSLSRGTDYGYTF. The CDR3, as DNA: TGTGCCAGCAGTTTATCCAGGGGGACCGACTATGGCTACACCTTC.

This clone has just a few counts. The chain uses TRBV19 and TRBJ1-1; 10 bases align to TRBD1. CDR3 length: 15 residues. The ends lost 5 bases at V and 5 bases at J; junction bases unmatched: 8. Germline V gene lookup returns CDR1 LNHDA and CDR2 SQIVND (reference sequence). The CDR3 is CASSQTGGADTEAFF. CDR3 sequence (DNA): TGTGCCAGTAGTCAGACAGGGGGCGCGGATACTGAAGCTTTCTTT.

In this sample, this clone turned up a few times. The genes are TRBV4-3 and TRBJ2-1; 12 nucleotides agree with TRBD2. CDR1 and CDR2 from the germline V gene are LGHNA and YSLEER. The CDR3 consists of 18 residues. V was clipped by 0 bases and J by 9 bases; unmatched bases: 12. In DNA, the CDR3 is TGCGCCAGCAGCCAAGAATTTCGACTAGCGGGAGATTTCAGTGAGCAGTTCTTC. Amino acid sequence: CASSQEFRLAGDFSEQFF.